One sample yielded the 16 T cell receptor beta chains listed below, sequenced in a study of T-cell memory formation after mild COVID-19. TCRdb re-called the 5' RACE reads through MiXCR, storing one row per CDR3 protein. The data contain 150,000 to 200,000 distinct CDR3 sequences, roughly 15% of them singletons. The specimen was PBMCs or a T cell subset sorted from them (not recorded which). These receptors were collected from an adult woman who had mild COVID-19 (a few samples of this study predate the infection). Cell type and time point are not known.

This clonotype was detected only a few times. This chain connects TRBV2 to TRBJ2-7, with TRBD1 matching over 9 bases. The V gene end was trimmed by 6 bases and the J gene end by 0 bases; junction bases not matched to a gene: 12. This CDR3 is built from 17 residues. Germline V CDR1 and CDR2: SNHLY, FYNNEI. The CDR3, as DNA: TGTGCCAGCAGAGATACAGGGGGCCGGCCAAGCTCCTACGAGCAGTACTTC. Protein product: CASRDTGGRPSSYEQYF. Full variable domain (outside the CDR3, taken from reference TRBV2 and TRBJ2-7): EPEVTQTPSHQVTQMGQEVILRCVPISNHLYFYWYRQILGQKVEFLVSFYNNEISEKSEIFDDQFSVERPDGSNFTLKIRSTKLEDSAMYFCASRDTGGRPSSYEQYFGPGTRLTVT.

A few counts support this clonotype. The chain uses TRBV10-3 and TRBJ2-1; 10 bases match TRBD2. In germline, CDR1 is ENHRY, CDR2 SYGVKD. The CDR3 is 16 amino acids. V lost 3 bases, J lost 7 bases, and 9 bases stayed unmatched. The CDR3 bases are TGTGCCATCAGTGATCAGGTCCTAGCGGGAGCTAATGAGCAGTTCTTC. This translates into CAISDQVLAGANEQFF.

This rearrangement joins TRBV4-3 to TRBJ2-3, with TRBD2 matching over 11 bases. CDR3 length: 17 residues. V was clipped by 4 bases and J by 0 bases; unmatched bases: 6. Germline V gene data show CDR1 as LGHNA and CDR2 as YSLEER. Here the CDR3 reads CASSPARTSGSTDTQYF. In DNA, the CDR3 is TGCGCCAGCAGCCCCGCAAGGACTAGCGGGAGCACAGATACGCAGTATTTT.

At least ten counts were recorded for this clonotype. The gene calls are TRBV6-6 and TRBJ2-7; D perhaps matches TRBD1 (5 bases). The CDR3 extends over 15 amino acids. Per the germline V gene, CDR1 is MNHNY and CDR2 is SVGAGI (reference sequence). With 0 bases removed from V and 1 base from J, the gap between germline ends came to 10 bases. The CDR3 loop reads CASSYSTADSYEQYF. The CDR3 DNA sequence: TGTGCCAGCAGTTACTCGACAGCAGATTCCTACGAGCAGTACTTC.

The rearrangement uses TRBV18 and TRBJ1-1, with D uncertain. CDR1 is KGHSH and CDR2 is LQKENI in the germline V gene. V gave up 6 bases and J gave up 3 bases, with 2 bases separating them. The CDR3 has 10 amino acids. The DNA for the CDR3 is TGTGCCAGCTCCCACACTGAAGCTTTCTTT. This gives the protein CASSHTEAFF.

The V call is TRBV14, the J call TRBJ1-1; D is uncertain. The CDR3 extends over 14 amino acids. V was shortened by 0 bases and J by 3 bases, with 8 bases between the two germline ends. Germline assignment: CDR1 SGHDN and CDR2 FVKESK. CDR3: CASSQESMYTEAFF. The CDR3 DNA follows: TGTGCCAGCAGCCAAGAGTCCATGTACACTGAAGCTTTCTTT.

The rearrangement joins TRBV7-9 to TRBJ2-3, with TRBD1 matching over 10 bases. CDR3 length: 16 residues. V was clipped by 4 bases and J by 6 bases; unmatched bases: 10. Per the germline V gene, CDR1 is SEHNR and CDR2 is FQNEAQ (reference sequence). The CDR3 loop is CASSSQGDRGSDTQYF. The CDR3 nucleotides are TGTGCCAGCAGCTCACAGGGGGACAGGGGTTCGGATACGCAGTATTTT.

The V gene is TRBV29-1, the J gene TRBJ1-1, with D possibly matching TRBD1 (5 bases). The CDR3 sequence is 15 residues long. The V end lost 4 bases, the J end lost 4 bases, and 19 bases lay between the germline ends. Germline CDR1 is SQVTM and CDR2 is ANQGSEA. CDR3 amino acids: CSVVPTYRSSTEAFF. DNA for the CDR3: TGCAGCGTTGTACCCACATACAGGAGTAGCACTGAAGCTTTCTTT. Full variable domain (rest looked up from reference TRBV29-1 and TRBJ1-1): SAVISQKPSRDICQRGTSLTIQCQVDSQVTMMFWYRQQPGQSLTLIATANQGSEATYESGFVIDKFPISRPNLTFSTLTVSNMSPEDSSIYLCSVVPTYRSSTEAFFGQGTRLTVV.

This clonotype has at least ten counts. The gene calls are TRBV2 and TRBJ2-5; D possibly corresponds to TRBD2 (5 bases). CDR3 length: 15 residues. The germline gives CDR1 SNHLY, CDR2 FYNNEI. V was trimmed by 4 bases and J by 1 base, leaving 13 bases between them. This CDR3 is CASSVLEGSQETQYF. The CDR3 nucleotides are TGTGCCAGCAGTGTGCTGGAAGGGAGCCAAGAGACCCAGTACTTC. The full variable domain, in which reference TRBV2 and TRBJ2-5 provide the parts outside the CDR3, is EPEVTQTPSHQVTQMGQEVILRCVPISNHLYFYWYRQILGQKVEFLVSFYNNEISEKSEIFDDQFSVERPDGSNFTLKIRSTKLEDSAMYFCASSVLEGSQETQYFGPGTRLLVL.

This clonotype was seen more than once but under ten times. This sequence joins TRBV19 and TRBJ2-2; no definite D call. This CDR3 region has 14 residues. The germline gives CDR1 LNHDA, CDR2 SQIVND (reference sequence). Between the trimmed V and J ends, which lost 7 bases and 1 base, there was a span of 10 bases. The DNA for the CDR3 is TGTGCCAGTACCGTTGATGGGAACACCGGGGAGCTGTTTTTT. Protein sequence: CASTVDGNTGELFF.

This chain uses TRBV5-1 with TRBJ1-5; TRBD1 aligns across 8 bases. The V and J ends lost 2 bases and 4 bases, in that order; junction bases with no gene match: 8. The CDR3 loop spans 16 amino acids. The germline V gene has CDR1 SGHRS and CDR2 YFSETQ. The DNA for the CDR3 is TGCGCCAGCAGCTTTGAGCCAGGGGGCACGAATCAGCCCCAGCATTTT. It codes for CASSFEPGGTNQPQHF. The full variable domain, in which reference TRBV5-1 and TRBJ1-5 provide the parts outside the CDR3, is KAGVTQTPRYLIKTRGQQVTLSCSPISGHRSVSWYQQTPGQGLQFLFEYFSETQRNKGNFPGRFSGRQFSNSRSEMNVSTLELGDSALYLCASSFEPGGTNQPQHFGDGTRLSIL.

This clonotype was seen at least ten times. The chain has TRBV12-3 or TRBV12-4 and TRBJ2-7; 10 bases line up with TRBD2. The J segment lost 4 bases and the V segment lost 2 bases, leaving 5 bases of the junction unmatched. This CDR3 contains 15 residues. This chain's CDR3 is CASSLSGGAFYEQYF. In DNA form, the CDR3 reads TGTGCCAGCAGTTTAAGCGGGGGGGCCTTTTACGAGCAGTACTTC.

This sequence joins TRBV7-3 and TRBJ1-6; D ambiguous. Between the trimmed V and J ends, which lost 2 bases and 3 bases, there was a span of 2 bases. CDR3 size: 13 residues. Germline assignment: CDR1 SGHTA and CDR2 FQGTGA. The CDR3 loop reads CASSLDYNSPLHF. In nucleotides, the CDR3 is TGTGCCAGCAGCTTAGACTATAATTCACCCCTCCACTTT.

V is TRBV12-3 or TRBV12-4 and J is TRBJ2-1; weak D call: TRBD2 (5 bases). The V and J ends lost 6 bases and 13 bases respectively, with 13 bases between them. The CDR3 is 11 residues long. CDR3 bases: TGTGCCAGCAGCCCCCGGCTAGCTCAGTTCTTC. It codes for CASSPRLAQFF.

This clonotype has more than one count but fewer than ten. The gene calls are TRBV20-1 and TRBJ2-7; TRBD2 matches 10 bases. V shed 5 bases and J 6 bases; nucleotides not matched to a gene: 7. The CDR3 runs 13 residues. Germline CDR1 and CDR2: DFQATT and SNEGSKA (reference sequence). The DNA for the CDR3 is TGCAGTGCTCGGACTAGCGGCGACCTCGAGCAGTACTTC. Its protein is CSARTSGDLEQYF.

This clonotype was observed a handful of times. This chain joins TRBV29-1 and TRBJ1-4; 9 bases fit TRBD1. V shed 7 bases and J 7 bases; nucleotides not matched to a gene: 7. Germline CDR1 is SQVTM and CDR2 is ANQGSEA. This CDR3 is 13 amino acids long. CDR3 sequence reads: CSARTGDSEKLFF. CDR3 nucleotides: TGCAGCGCCCGGACAGGGGATTCTGAAAAACTGTTTTTT. Full variable domain (rest looked up from reference TRBV29-1 and TRBJ1-4): SAVISQKPSRDICQRGTSLTIQCQVDSQVTMMFWYRQQPGQSLTLIATANQGSEATYESGFVIDKFPISRPNLTFSTLTVSNMSPEDSSIYLCSARTGDSEKLFFGSGTQLSVL.